This T cell receptor (beta chain) was sequenced for a study of blood T cells in healthy people across ages (dated by TCRdb to 2014 to 2015). Describing the broader study: Template switching captured roughly one uniquely barcoded TCR beta cDNA molecule per two T cells in model experiments. Age-related changes in TCR beta repertoire diversity were measured in the study by deep sequencing normalized with unique cDNA molecular identifiers. Donors were grouped into four age groups: young (average 16 years), middle-aged (39), aged (about 59) and long-lived (about 90). To avoid experimental bias, donors of different ages were randomly spread across the sequencing lanes. The study analyzed two additional independent replicas of 1 million unique cDNA reads from the same blood draw for two donors, one aged 18 to 29 and one aged 80 or older. Beyond this particular receptor, the publication reports: Compared with the aged group, the long-lived group had more naive CD4+ T cells, fewer expanded clones and increased TCR diversity, suggesting age selection. Because the CMV infection status of the donors was unknown, age-related changes in expanded clonotypes may potentially have been confounded. As age increased, observed TCR beta diversity per million T cells dropped in a roughly linear way, and a significant reduction was already evident by age 40. The percentage of naive T cells measured by flow cytometry correlated strongly with observed TCR beta diversity. Total diversity estimates from one million sequenced T cells were considered lower bounds and underestimates. Since profiling was done on bulk unsorted PBMCs, naive and antigen-experienced compartments could not be conclusively compared.

On this clonotype itself: This receptor's antigen is unknown. One end of the junction fails to match germline, which may point to a read error.

The donors were under 40 Caucasian individuals from Russia, aged 6 to 90 years, who were systemically healthy. Each donor gave 8 to 10 milliliters of peripheral blood, drawn into EDTA-treated Vacutainer tubes. Ficoll-Paque density-gradient centrifugation was used to isolate PBMCs, with at least 7 million obtained per sample. Total RNA was extracted from PBMCs with Trizol reagent, with at least 6 micrograms obtained per sample. For every donor, flow cytometry on a PBMC aliquot measured the percentage of naive CD45RAhigh/CD27high T cells. Receptor libraries were prepared by 5' RACE. Sequencing was performed on an Illumina HiSeq 2500. A second PCR of roughly 7 to 11 cycles was run with a J-beta primer mix and a sample-barcoded 5' primer. A unique molecular identifier was introduced onto each TCR beta cDNA molecule by a template-switch 5' adaptor carrying 12 random nucleotides. Each sample yielded at least 3 million CDR3-containing paired-end reads. First-strand cDNA synthesis was performed from all RNA using the Mint cDNA synthesis kit, with priming by a TRBC-specific oligonucleotide. After uracil-DNA glycosylase treatment, a first 18-cycle PCR used universal primers M1SS and BC2_uni_R on all cDNA. Under the source paper's analysis protocol: Normalization of each sample was performed by random selection of 1 million high-quality reads, each carrying a distinct molecular identifier. Instead of being binned into consensus sequences, reads with shared molecular identifiers were discarded. MiTCR, run with a Q25 quality threshold and the strictest error-elimination algorithm, handled CDR3 identification, clonotype clustering and error correction. A nonparametric unseen species model using Euler transformation provided a lower-bound estimate of total TCR beta diversity. TCRdb trimmed the raw reads at Q25, called clones with MiXCR and kept productive beta chains. Rows with a matching CDR3 protein are joined into one entry that keeps the most common DNA and genes. The V and J calls were not made by the authors but by TCRdb's processing. This sample comprises 2 million or so distinct CDR3 sequences, just under 50% of them detected only once. The ten largest clonotypes hold approximately 2% of the sample.

The CDR3 sequence holds 15 residues, the cysteine and phenylalanine included. Just CDR3 DNA is preserved here, 45 bases in frame from base 1. CDR1 and CDR2 are read off the germline V gene as MNHNS and SASEGT. What was sequenced was blood. This sequence uses TRBV6-1 and TRBJ1-5, with a weak D call of TRBD1 (6 bases match). This clonotype was sampled from a woman aged 40-49 years in good health. The DNA sequence reads TGTGTCAGCAGCCAGACAGGACCGAGTAGTCAGCCCCAGCATTTT. The resulting protein is CVSSQTGPSSQPQHF.